This T cell receptor (beta chain) was identified in a study of cytomegalovirus exposure and HLA in healthy donors (dated 2017 in TCRdb). Background on the whole study: An earlier analysis of a few hundred of the donors reported over 250 Gb of sequence data and around 120 million unique TCR beta sequences obtained from approximately 180 million T cells. Four or five DR-DQ haplotypes were handled as single units for association and clustering because linkage in the cohort was strong. Class I and class II HLA loci were covered by the typing at four-digit resolution. Donor age, sex, ethnicity and CMV serostatus were collected together with the repertoire data. An early release covering 550 to 650 HLA-typed donors comprised about 300 gigabases of sequencing data and 65 million to 100 million unique TCR sequences. Across some 400 genotyped donors of the cohort, an average of approximately 220,000 unique TCR beta nucleotide sequences per donor were sequenced, and about a sixth of those sequences were non-productive. Of the roughly 410 genotyped donors, approximately 81% were placed in the genetic ancestry cluster associated with self-reported Caucasian donors. The study was designed to test whether signatures of past pathogen exposure could be identified by cataloging public T cell receptors. A later genetic analysis used genome-wide SNP genotypes for about 55% of the 666 donors, treating that subset as a discovery cohort. Typing coverage differed by locus: A, B, C, DRB1 and DQB1 were typed in about 629-640 donors, DQA1 in 500 to 550, DPA1 in nearly 610, and DPB1 in 472. In the later analysis, no new phenotypic data were used to find candidate immune exposures; instead, reliance was placed on TCR beta sequences and their occurrence across donors. A later analysis re-analyzed previously published TCR beta repertoires from 660 or so donors and added high-resolution HLA genotyping to study TCR occurrence patterns. In addition to the first cohort of around 670 subjects, a separate validation cohort of 120 different subjects was used. All discovery cohort repertoires had been generated on a single sequencing platform. To predict cytomegalovirus infection status, the study combined high-throughput TCR immunosequencing, statistical association of individual TCRs with disease status, and machine learning. Using immunosequencing, the study profiled T cell repertoires from 666 subjects and related those repertoires to cytomegalovirus serostatus. To decide whether each TCR beta V gene segment behaved as functional or pseudogenic, an earlier analysis of some 570 of the donors relied on high-throughput TCR beta sequencing. Study-wide findings and limitations: V-gene and J-gene trimming of TCR beta chains was associated with a missense DCLRE1C variant in a later genetic analysis, and the association was replicated in an independent cohort. According to a later analysis, TCR association rates differed among HLA loci, with DRB1 alleles showing the most associated TCRs and HLA-C alleles showing the fewest. A few of the identified cytomegalovirus-associated TCR beta chains were confirmed in vitro to be specific for cytomegalovirus antigens. Across donors, most TCR sequences were observed very rarely, whereas some public TCRs were present in many individuals. According to the authors, the approach could potentially be generalized to other disease states and immunological phenotypes. In a later analysis, most CMV-associated TCR beta chains were found to appear HLA-restricted, with HLA associations seemingly driven largely by CMV exposure. Strong co-occurrence of HLA alleles, especially DR and DQ, made assigning TCR associations to individual alleles difficult. In an earlier analysis of several hundred of the donors, most TCR beta V segments were observed in productive rearrangements about 90% or about 30% of the time, broadly matching IMGT annotations. The classifier was reported to diagnose cytomegalovirus status with high specificity and sensitivity in both the original and validation cohorts. For the cohort, immune exposure information was limited to CMV serostatus. The presence/absence analyses assumed that sequencing depth was roughly uniform across donors, and that assumption may not be true. Compared with equally common non-associated chains, HLA-associated TCR beta chains in a later analysis were more clonally expanded and had lower generation probabilities. Because counts were too low, seventeen rarely observed V segments, including chromosome 9 orphons, were excluded from the earlier analysis of fewer than 650 of the donors. Several of the top co-occurrence clusters appeared to be linked to parvovirus B19, influenza, CMV and Epstein-Barr virus, according to a later analysis. The study listed approximately 150 TCR beta chains as associated with cytomegalovirus. A later analysis associated 15,000 or so TCR beta sequences with specific HLA alleles at a false discovery rate of 0.05. A later genetic analysis reported fewer N-insertions in productive TCRs among donors in an Asian-associated ancestry cluster than the roughly 700-donor mean. Correlated functional status among segregating V segments might be attributable to linkage disequilibrium, but an unknown experimental factor could not be ruled out. A further reported finding was that TCR beta sequences accurately predicted the HLA-A and HLA-B alleles for most subjects in the first cohort. HLA typing was unavailable for some donors at each locus, so association tests used only the typed subset. Some IMGT-functional V segments, including TRBV6-2 and TRBV6-3, could not be distinguished by the 87-base-pair reads and were therefore excluded. The sequencing pipeline was judged likely to have produced a cluster of highly shared sequence variants as a technical artifact. In this cohort, only TCR beta chains were sequenced, and detectable features were limited by the absence of alpha or paired-chain data.

From the cysteine through the phenylalanine, the CDR3 covers 15 amino acids. Only CDR3 DNA is held: 45 bases, read in frame from base 1. V ends up 5 bases short and J 8 bases short, with an unmatched junction base count of 11. The germline V gene gives CDR1 as SGHDN and CDR2 as FVKESK. Libraries were constructed by the immunoSEQ multiplex PCR assay. The multiplex PCR relied on a mix of 60 forward primers for TCR Vbeta segments and 13 reverse primers for TCR Jbeta segments. The CDR3 region of rearranged TCR beta genes was amplified from genomic DNA with a multiplex PCR assay. The amplified TCR beta libraries were sequenced on the Illumina HiSeq System as 87-base-pair reads. The authors processed their data as follows. Across the 500 to 700 repertoires, a later analysis counted approximately 75 million unique TCR beta chains, roughly 11 million of which were shared by at least two donors. To remove PCR and sequencing errors, raw reads were error-corrected and collapsed into unique sequences using a nearest-neighbor algorithm that merged closely related sequences. To assign V, D and J gene segments, CDR3 sequences were aligned to IMGT reference sequences. For a sequence to be retained, at least a six-nucleotide match to both a V gene segment and a J gene segment was required. Rearrangements were classified as productive when the CDR3 lacked stop codons and remained in frame with V and J, and all other rearrangements were classified as non-productive. CDR3 was defined by IMGT convention, running from the second conserved V-encoded cysteine to the conserved J-encoded phenylalanine. In an earlier analysis of around 540 of the donors, sequences lacking an unambiguous match to a single V gene segment were excluded. An earlier analysis of a few hundred of the donors classified V segments as functional when productive rearrangements were above 56.7% and as segregating when the standard deviation between donors was above 5%. A statistical classification framework was developed to diagnose cytomegalovirus status using the catalog of TCR beta chain sequences. A later analysis assigned V and J genes by comparing TCR nucleotide sequences with IMGT/GENE-DB human TR gene sequences. In a later analysis, CDR3 sequences and most-parsimonious VDJ recombination scenarios were assigned using the TCRdist pipeline. A later analysis defined each TCR beta chain by its CDR3 amino acid sequence plus V-gene family, and excluded reads lacking a unique V-gene family. A later analysis removed over 500 highly shared, low-generation-probability nucleotide sequences to deal with suspected cross-contamination and a sequencing artifact. A later analysis calculated a clonal expansion index for each public chain from normalized within-repertoire ranks of inferred template counts. In a later analysis, generation probabilities were computed with a VDJ recombination model fitted to out-of-frame rearrangements, and the resulting probabilities were checked against IGoR. A later analysis scored TCR-TCR, TCR-HLA and TCR-CMV co-occurrence with hypergeometric tests, applying a repertoire-size bias correction to TCR pairs. In a later analysis, false discovery rates were estimated by permuting HLA or CMV assignments 20 times. In a later analysis, co-occurring TCRs were grouped with DBSCAN, and TCRdist sequence similarity was added when clustering was performed within HLA-allele-positive subsets. Repertoires with fewer than 30,000 or more than 120,000 public chains, plus five repertoires with anomalous nucleotide sharing, were excluded from co-occurrence clustering. Drawn from immuneACCESS, this table holds only the in-frame rearrangements with V and J called that TCRdb kept. Clones are partly lost; checked studies trace under half to an unresolved V gene and leave the rest unexplained. Clone size and V and J calls were adopted from that table, with D and trimming inferred from the DNA. Present in this sample are around 150,000 clones, roughly two thirds of which were seen just once. The ten most abundant clones make up roughly 4.1% of the sample.

In this sample, this clone turned up once. Its target antigen remains unknown. No qualities accompany the bases; no much larger clone lies one base away. The cohort comprised more than 550 healthy bone marrow donors. At the time of sampling, every cohort member was nominally healthy, though immune exposures that went unrecorded were likely present. The donor was CMV seropositive and was included in the group of 300 or so seropositive cohort members. A peripheral blood sample was collected from each donor, and TCR beta sequencing was performed on peripheral blood mononuclear cells. Genomic DNA extraction from the blood cell samples was performed with the Qiagen DNeasy Blood Extraction Kit.

The source is a woman between 18 and 29 years old in good health and CMV-seropositive. The sequence is built from TRBV14 and TRBJ2-1, and TRBD1 aligns with 8 junction nucleotides. The source material was PBMCs. The DNA sequence is TGTGCCAGCAGCAGCACAGGGGGTTGGTTGGATGAGCAGTTCTTC. Translated, this gives CASSSTGGWLDEQFF.